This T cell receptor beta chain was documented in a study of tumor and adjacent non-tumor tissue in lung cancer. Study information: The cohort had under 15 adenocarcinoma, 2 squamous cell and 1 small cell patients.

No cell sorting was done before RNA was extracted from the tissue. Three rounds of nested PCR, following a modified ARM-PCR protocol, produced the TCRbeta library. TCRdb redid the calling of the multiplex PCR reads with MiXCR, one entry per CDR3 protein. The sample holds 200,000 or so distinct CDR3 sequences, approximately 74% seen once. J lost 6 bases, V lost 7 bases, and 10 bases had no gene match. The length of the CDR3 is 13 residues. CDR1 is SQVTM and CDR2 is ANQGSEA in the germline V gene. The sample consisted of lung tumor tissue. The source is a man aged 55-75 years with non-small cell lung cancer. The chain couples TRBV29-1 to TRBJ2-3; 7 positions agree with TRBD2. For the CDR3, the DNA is TGCAGCGCCGAACCTAGCGGTAATGATACGCAGTATTTT. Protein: CSAEPSGNDTQYF.